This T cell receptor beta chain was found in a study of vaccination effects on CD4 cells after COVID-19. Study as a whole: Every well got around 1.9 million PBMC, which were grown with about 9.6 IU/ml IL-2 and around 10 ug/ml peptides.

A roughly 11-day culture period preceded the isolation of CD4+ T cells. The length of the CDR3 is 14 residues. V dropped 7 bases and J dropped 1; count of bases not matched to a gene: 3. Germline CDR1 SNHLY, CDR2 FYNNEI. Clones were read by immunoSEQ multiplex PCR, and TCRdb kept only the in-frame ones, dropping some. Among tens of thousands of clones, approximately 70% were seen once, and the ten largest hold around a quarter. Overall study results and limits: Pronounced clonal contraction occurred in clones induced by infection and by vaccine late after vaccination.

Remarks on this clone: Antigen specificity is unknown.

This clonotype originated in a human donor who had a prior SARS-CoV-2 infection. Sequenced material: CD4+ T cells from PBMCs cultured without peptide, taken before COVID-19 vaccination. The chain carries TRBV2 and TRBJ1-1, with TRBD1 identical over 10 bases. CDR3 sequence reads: CASKGDRGNTEAFF. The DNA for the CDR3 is TGTGCCAGCAAGGGGGACAGGGGGAACACTGAAGCTTTCTTT.